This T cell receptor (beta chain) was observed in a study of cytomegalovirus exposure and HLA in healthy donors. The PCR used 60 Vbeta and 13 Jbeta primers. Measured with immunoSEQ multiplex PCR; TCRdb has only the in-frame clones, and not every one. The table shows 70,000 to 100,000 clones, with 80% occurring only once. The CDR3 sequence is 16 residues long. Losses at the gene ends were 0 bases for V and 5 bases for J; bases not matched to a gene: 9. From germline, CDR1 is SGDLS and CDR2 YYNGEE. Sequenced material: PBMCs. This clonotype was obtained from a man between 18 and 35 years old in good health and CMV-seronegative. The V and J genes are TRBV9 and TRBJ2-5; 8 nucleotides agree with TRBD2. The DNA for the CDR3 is TGTGCCAGCAGCGTAGCTACCCTAGCGGGTTCCGAGACCCAGTACTTC. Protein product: CASSVATLAGSETQYF.